This passage covers 23 T cell receptor beta chains from one sample sequenced in a study of CD8 T cells in Susac syndrome. After extraction with the RNeasy kit, 0.5 to 1 ug of the RNA was reverse transcribed using random hexamers. TCRdb re-derived calls from the immunoSEQ multiplex PCR reads in MiXCR, one entry per CDR3 protein. The sample records roughly 200,000 distinct CDR3 sequences, around 93% being singletons. Material for sequencing was CD4+ T cells from PBMCs. These receptors came from a human donor with multiple sclerosis.

The rearrangement uses TRBV3-1 and TRBJ1-1; D call uncertain. The CDR3 consists of 13 residues. CDR1 LGHDT and CDR2 YNNKEL come from the germline V gene (reference sequence). Trimming shortened V by 0 bases and J by 8 bases, and 10 bases separated the two germline ends. The DNA of the CDR3 is TGTGCCAGCAGCCAAGAACCCCGAGGGGAAGCTTTCTTT. Protein product: CASSQEPRGEAFF.

The J gene is TRBJ2-7, the V gene TRBV11-2; D gene unclear. Germline CDR1 and CDR2: SGHAT and FQNNGV. CDR3 length: 13 residues. V was cut by 2 bases and J by 2 bases, with 7 bases left in between. The CDR3 coding sequence is TGTGCCAGCAGCTTATCCCCCGCCTACGAGCAGTACTTC. Translation gives CASSLSPAYEQYF.

The chain is built from TRBV2 and TRBJ1-2, with TRBD1 as a possible D gene (6 bases). Germline CDR1 reads SNHLY; CDR2 reads FYNNEI. V was shortened by 7 bases and J by 4 bases, with 13 bases between the two germline ends. The CDR3 covers 13 residues. The CDR3 is CASTPGQSYGYTF. In DNA form, the CDR3 reads TGTGCCAGCACCCCAGGACAGAGCTATGGCTACACCTTC.

CDR3 DNA sequence: TGTGCCAGCAGCTCTCGGACTAGCGGGGGGTCTAGCACAGATACGCAGTATTTT. Its translation: CASSSRTSGGSSTDTQYF. The V and J genes are TRBV4-2 and TRBJ2-3; 14 bases agree with TRBD2. Germline CDR1 reads LGHNA; CDR2 reads YNFKEQ. V trimming: 5 bases; J trimming: 0 bases; junction bases outside the gene matches: 7. The CDR3 runs to 18 residues.

The rearrangement uses TRBV25-1 and TRBJ2-5; 10 bases align to TRBD1. Germline lookup yields CDR1 MGHDK and CDR2 SYGVNS. CDR3 length: 14 amino acids. V was pared by 3 bases and J by 10 bases, with 8 bases of the junction left unmatched. This CDR3 reads CASSDSQGQGGQYF. DNA of the CDR3: TGTGCCAGCAGTGATTCTCAAGGACAGGGGGGCCAGTACTTC.

This rearrangement joins TRBV2 to TRBJ2-6; D may be TRBD2 (5 bases). CDR3 length: 16 amino acids. V was trimmed by 4 bases and J by 0 bases, leaving 10 bases between them. Germline loops: CDR1 SNHLY, CDR2 FYNNEI. The CDR3 sequence is CASSVEGSSGANVLTF. For the CDR3, the DNA is TGTGCCAGCAGTGTCGAGGGATCCTCTGGGGCCAACGTCCTGACTTTC.

The gene calls are TRBV5-6 and TRBJ2-1; TRBD2 aligns across 14 bases. The CDR3 runs 19 residues. J was trimmed by 0 bases and V by 4 bases; bases with no gene match: 9. Germline CDR1 is SGHDT and CDR2 is YYEEEE. CDR3 sequence reads: CASSPGTSGGALSYNEQFF. The CDR3 DNA reads as TGTGCCAGCAGCCCGGGGACTAGCGGGGGAGCTCTCTCCTACAATGAGCAGTTCTTC.

This chain joins TRBV20-1 and TRBJ1-5; D not certain. CDR1 DFQATT and CDR2 SNEGSKA come from the germline V gene (reference sequence). V dropped 3 bases and J dropped 7 bases, with 19 bases sitting between them. This CDR3 contains 15 residues. The DNA for the CDR3 is TGCAGTGCTAGCACCCTCGAGGGAAGGAAGCAGCCCCAGCATTTT. Translation gives CSASTLEGRKQPQHF.

The rearrangement uses TRBV20-1 and TRBJ2-3; D is perhaps TRBD1 (5 bases). Germline V CDR1 and CDR2: DFQATT, SNEGSKA (reference sequence). Between the trimmed V and J ends, which lost 5 bases and 2 bases, there was a span of 20 bases. CDR3 length: 16 amino acids. The CDR3 sequence is CSARPGSKGPTDTQYF. As DNA, the CDR3 is TGCAGTGCTCGACCCGGGTCCAAGGGGCCCACAGATACGCAGTATTTT.

The rearrangement uses TRBV20-1 and TRBJ2-5; 10 bases agree with TRBD1. Trimming removed 3 bases from V and 2 bases from J; junction bases left unmatched: 3. From germline, CDR1 is DFQATT and CDR2 SNEGSKA (reference sequence). CDR3 length: 14 amino acids. Here the CDR3 DNA reads TGCAGTGCTAGCCAGGGACAGGGGCAAGAGACCCAGTACTTC. The encoded protein is CSASQGQGQETQYF.

This sequence joins TRBV6-5 and TRBJ1-1; D might be TRBD1 (5 bases). Germline-derived CDR1 and CDR2 are MNHEY and SVGAGI. This CDR3 is built from 13 residues. The V end lost 3 bases, the J end lost 7 bases, and 12 bases lay between the germline ends. The CDR3 DNA follows: TGTGCCAGCAGTTATTGGCAGGGCAGTGAAGCTTTCTTT. Residues: CASSYWQGSEAFF.

This clonotype was detected only once. V gene TRBV30 combines with J gene TRBJ2-3; D tentatively reads TRBD1 or TRBD2 (6 bases each). The CDR3 loop spans 16 amino acids. The V end lost 3 bases, the J end lost 1 base, and 17 bases lay between the germline ends. Germline CDR1 is GTSNPN and CDR2 is SVGIG (reference sequence). CDR3 sequence (DNA): TGTGCCTGGAGCCGCGGGAAGAGGGGGGGCACAGATACGCAGTATTTT. Translating gives CAWSRGKRGGTDTQYF. Filled out from reference TRBV30 and TRBJ2-3, the complete variable domain reads SQTIHQWPATLVQPVGSPLSLECTVEGTSNPNLYWYRQAAGRGLQLLFYSVGIGQISSEVPQNLSASRPQDRQFILSSKKLLLSDSGFYLCAWSRGKRGGTDTQYFGPGTRLTVL.

The chain combines TRBV30 with TRBJ1-6, with D perhaps matching TRBD1 (5 bases). The CDR3 runs to 13 residues. CDR1 is GTSNPN, CDR2 SVGIG, per germline (reference sequence). Trimming shortened V by 3 bases and J by 14 bases, and 17 bases separated the two germline ends. In DNA, the CDR3 is TGTGCCTGGAGCCCCGGGGGGACGTTAACCCTCCACTTT. Translating it yields CAWSPGGTLTLHF.

This chain links TRBV3-1 with TRBJ2-3, with D hard to call. Germline V CDR1 and CDR2: LGHDT, YNNKEL (reference sequence). The CDR3 consists of 17 residues. The V end was cut by 4 bases, the J end by 2 bases, with 19 bases between. The DNA of the CDR3 is TGTGCCAGCAGCCTAACCCCCGCGATGCCTCACACAGATACGCAGTATTTT. Translated, it gives CASSLTPAMPHTDTQYF.

The chain employs TRBV9 and TRBJ2-3; 7 bases fit TRBD2. V shed 4 bases and J 0 bases; nucleotides not matched to a gene: 8. CDR1 and CDR2 from the germline V gene are SGDLS and YYNGEE. This CDR3 is built from 16 residues. Here the CDR3 DNA reads TGTGCCAGCAGCCCAGAGGCGGGGGTTAGCACAGATACGCAGTATTTT. The encoded protein is CASSPEAGVSTDTQYF. Supplemented by reference TRBV9 and TRBJ2-3, the full variable domain reads DSGVTQTPKHLITATGQRVTLRCSPRSGDLSVYWYQQSLDQGLQFLIQYYNGEERAKGNILERFSAQQFPDLHSELNLSSLELGDSALYFCASSPEAGVSTDTQYFGPGTRLTVL.

The rearrangement links TRBV15 to TRBJ2-4; a possible D gene is TRBD1 (6 bases). Germline loops: CDR1 LNHNV, CDR2 YYDKDF (reference sequence). CDR3 length: 14 amino acids. The V gene lost 5 bases and the J gene lost 8 bases, with 16 bases spanning the gap. The CDR3 DNA reads as TGTGCCACCAGCGGGGGCGTGAGTTACGACATTCAGTACTTC. Protein: CATSGGVSYDIQYF.

This chain joins TRBV15 and TRBJ1-2; TRBD1 might be the D (6 bases). Deletions cut 9 bases from V and 0 bases from J, with 17 bases between. Germline V lookup: CDR1 LNHNV, CDR2 YYDKDF (reference sequence). The CDR3 loop spans 15 amino acids. The CDR3 sequence: CATKTGNSPNYGYTF. The CDR3 bases are TGTGCCACAAAAACAGGGAACTCCCCTAACTATGGCTACACCTTC.

This sequence joins TRBV6-2 or TRBV6-3 and TRBJ2-7; D gene unclear. Trimming cost V 2 bases and J 0 bases, with 8 bases left between them. The germline V gene encodes CDR1 MNHEY and CDR2 SVGEGT. The CDR3 covers 14 residues. The CDR3 loop reads CASSYLHSSYEQYF. The CDR3 region has the DNA TGTGCCAGCAGTTACCTCCACAGCTCCTACGAGCAGTACTTC.

V is TRBV20-1 and J is TRBJ2-5; D is undetermined. Trimming removed 1 base at V and 5 bases at J, with 11 bases between. Germline loops: CDR1 DFQATT, CDR2 SNEGSKA (reference sequence). CDR3 length: 13 amino acids. The CDR3 sequence is CSARVGGSETQYF. The CDR3 bases are TGCAGTGCTAGAGTTGGCGGCTCGGAGACCCAGTACTTC.

The rearrangement uses TRBV3-1 and TRBJ2-3; no definite D call. The CDR3 has 11 residues. V was trimmed by 4 bases and J by 7 bases, leaving 6 bases between them. CDR1 and CDR2 (germline): LGHDT, YNNKEL (reference sequence). This CDR3 reads CASSRAYTQYF. The CDR3 DNA follows: TGTGCCAGCAGCCGGGCTTATACGCAGTATTTT.

The V and J genes are TRBV9 and TRBJ2-5; TRBD1 agrees at 7 bases. Germline CDR1 and CDR2: SGDLS and YYNGEE. This CDR3 region has 11 residues. V was pared by 7 bases and J by 5 bases, with 2 bases of the junction left unmatched. The CDR3 is CASGRGETQYF. In DNA, the CDR3 is TGTGCCAGCGGCAGGGGGGAGACCCAGTACTTC.

This clonotype was counted once. The J gene is TRBJ1-2, the V gene TRBV6-5, with unresolved D. The CDR3 loop spans 15 amino acids. V lost 0 bases and J lost 5, with 13 bases in between. Germline lookup yields CDR1 MNHEY and CDR2 SVGAGI. In nucleotides, the CDR3 is TGTGCCAGCAGTTACTCGAAGGGTCCTCCATATGGCTACACCTTC. Translated: CASSYSKGPPYGYTF.

The rearrangement links TRBV7-9 to TRBJ2-7; TRBD1 matches 7 bases. The CDR3 sequence is 14 residues long. Unmatched junction bases numbered 6, after V lost 4 bases and J lost 3 bases. Germline CDR1 SEHNR, CDR2 FQNEAQ (reference sequence). The DNA of the CDR3 is TGTGCCAGCAGCTCCAGGGGGAAAGGCTACGAGCAGTACGTC. As protein: CASSSRGKGYEQYV.